This is a list of T cell receptor beta chains from one sample in a study of breast tumors, draining lymph nodes, adjacent tissues. TCRdb re-analysed the multiplex PCR reads in MiXCR, keeping a single row per CDR3 protein. The repertoire holds about 200,000 distinct CDR3 sequences, roughly 31% seen once, with roughly 4.3% in the top ten. Sequencing was done on a sample of axillary lymph node tissue. Receptor source: a female donor with breast cancer. Some clones in this sample may be carry-over from other donors' samples. The CDR3 runs from the conserved cysteine through the conserved F or W.

J gene | V gene | CDR3 protein
TRBJ1-3 | TRBV20-1 | CSLQGPGNTIYF
TRBJ1-2 | TRBV20-1 | CSARDPGAVARDTRRIVKNYGYTF
TRBJ1-1 | TRBV6-1 | CASSATTGTEAFF
TRBJ2-1 | TRBV19 | CASSIRTSGSRNNEQFF
TRBJ1-2 | TRBV6-5 | CASRPTSGHGYTF
TRBJ1-1 | TRBV2 | CASTRNWDRALGTEAFF
TRBJ2-1 | TRBV11-2 | CASSLEASAGDENEQFF
TRBJ2-3 | TRBV6-5 | CASSYSGGQLFTDTQYF
TRBJ2-7 | TRBV10-2 | CASSESSEQYF
TRBJ1-2 | TRBV29-1 | CSVERSDRGGYTF
TRBJ2-3 | TRBV6-5 | CASSYVGAQFTDTQYF
TRBJ2-7 | TRBV7-2 | CASSLGGSGRTEQYF
TRBJ2-7 | TRBV6-2/TRBV6-3 | CASSLPGGGSDEQYF
TRBJ2-1 | TRBV18 | CASSPGSRLDGSEQFF
TRBJ2-2 | TRBV7-3 | CASSLNSMPGELFF
TRBJ2-1 | TRBV7-6 | CASSPTGLYNEQFF
TRBJ2-5 | TRBV2 | CASSEWGQETQYF
TRBJ2-1 | TRBV10-3 | CAISEGAGINNEQFF
TRBJ2-3 | TRBV6-5 | CASSTTFPGTGLTDTQYF
TRBJ2-6 | TRBV20-1 | CSARETGTSGANVLTF
TRBJ1-6 | TRBV2 | CASSDRGLSPLHF
TRBJ1-3 | TRBV19 | CASSARPGSTGNTIYF